This passage covers 26 T cell receptor beta chains from one sample sequenced in a study of cytomegalovirus exposure and HLA in healthy donors. The PCR was carried out with 60 Vbeta primers and 13 Jbeta primers. The assay was immunoSEQ multiplex PCR, and TCRdb's table has in-frame clones only and misses some. The table lists 150,000 or so clones, 80% of them singletons. Sequenced material: PBMCs. The receptors come from a middle-aged man in good health and CMV-seronegative.

The chain couples TRBV20-1 to TRBJ2-7; no clear D. Germline loops: CDR1 DFQATT, CDR2 SNEGSKA (reference sequence). The CDR3 runs 11 residues. V gave up 4 bases and J gave up 5 bases, with 9 bases separating them. CDR3 DNA sequence: TGCAGTGCTACCAGTCTCCACGAGCAGTACTTC. Translating it yields CSATSLHEQYF.

The rearrangement joins TRBV15 to TRBJ2-1, with 9 bases that match TRBD2. V shed 7 bases, J shed 4 bases, and the junction held 11 bases outside the gene matches. The germline V gene has CDR1 LNHNV and CDR2 YYDKDF (reference sequence). The CDR3 spans 16 residues. The CDR3 DNA is TGTGCCACCAACTCACGGAGCGGGGGGCAATACAATGAGCAGTTCTTC. As protein: CATNSRSGGQYNEQFF. The entire variable domain, with the rest obtained from reference TRBV15 and TRBJ2-1, is as follows: DAMVIQNPRYQVTQFGKPVTLSCSQTLNHNVMYWYQQKSSQAPKLLFHYYDKDFNNEADTPDNFQSRRPNTSFCFLDIRSPGLGDTAMYLCATNSRSGGQYNEQFFGPGTRLTVL.

This sequence joins TRBV7-2 and TRBJ2-7; D might be TRBD2 (5 bases). Germline V gene sequence: CDR1 SGHTA, CDR2 FQGNSA. V lost 5 bases and J lost 2, with 13 bases in between. The CDR3 is made up of 14 amino acids. The CDR3 spells CASSPERVTYEQYF. The DNA of the CDR3 is TGTGCCAGCAGCCCTGAGAGGGTAACCTACGAGCAGTACTTC.

This clone has just a few counts. The V and J genes are TRBV7-9 and TRBJ1-4; tentative D call: TRBD1 (5 bases). This CDR3 has 15 amino acids. Between the trimmed V and J ends, which lost 8 bases and 5 bases, there was a span of 18 bases. Germline V CDR1 and CDR2: SEHNR, FQNEAQ (reference sequence). The CDR3: CASGSNGAGNEKLFF. The CDR3 bases are TGTGCCAGCGGATCCAATGGGGCAGGGAATGAAAAACTGTTTTTT.

The chain couples TRBV6-9 to TRBJ2-2; 8 bases are shared with TRBD1. J lost 4 bases, V lost 4 bases, and 14 bases had no gene match. Germline CDR1 and CDR2: MNHGY and SVAAGI. The CDR3 is 18 residues long. The CDR3 loop reads CASSSADRAIFPTGELFF. The DNA of the CDR3 is TGTGCCAGCAGTTCGGCGGACAGGGCCATATTTCCCACCGGGGAGCTGTTTTTT.

Here the CDR3 DNA reads TGTGCCAGCAGTTGGGACAGTGCCGGGGTCAATGAGCAGTTCTTC. The encoded protein is CASSWDSAGVNEQFF. The chain couples TRBV27 to TRBJ2-1, with 7 bases aligning to TRBD1. Losses at the gene ends were 4 bases for V and 6 bases for J; bases not matched to a gene: 9. From germline, CDR1 is MNHEY and CDR2 SMNVEV (reference sequence). The CDR3 loop spans 15 amino acids.

The CDR3 region is CTSSQGGQLQPQHF. CDR3 nucleotides: TGCACCAGCAGCCAAGGGGGACAGCTTCAGCCCCAGCATTTT. The chain links TRBV1 to TRBJ1-5; the D call TRBD1 from the table was never checked on the DNA. TRBV1 is noted as a pseudogene. The CDR3 extends over 14 amino acids.

This rearrangement joins TRBV30 to TRBJ2-3; TRBD1 aligns across 7 bases. The CDR3 has 16 residues. Germline CDR1 reads GTSNPN; CDR2 reads SVGIG (reference sequence). The CDR3 is CAFRPSRGSLTDTQYF. In nucleotides, the CDR3 is TGTGCTTTCCGACCTTCCAGGGGGTCCCTCACAGATACGCAGTATTTT.

The V call is TRBV5-4, the J call TRBJ2-5, with 8 bases that match TRBD1. CDR3 size: 15 residues. Germline CDR1 SGHNT, CDR2 YYREEE (reference sequence). The trim removed 5 bases at V and 2 bases at J, leaving 8 bases unmatched. CDR3: CASRRDRNEQETQYF. CDR3 DNA: TGTGCCAGCAGACGGGACAGGAATGAACAAGAGACCCAGTACTTC.

The rearrangement links TRBV5-4 to TRBJ2-5; 10 nucleotides align to TRBD2. Germline V CDR1 and CDR2: SGHNT, YYREEE (reference sequence). Trimming took 0 bases from V and 5 from J; bases not matched to a gene: 16. The length of the CDR3 is 19 residues. The CDR3 loop reads CASSLGSLAGDPGWETQYF. DNA for the CDR3: TGTGCCAGCAGCTTGGGTAGCCTAGCGGGAGACCCCGGGTGGGAGACCCAGTACTTC.

J is TRBJ2-3 and V is TRBV7-2; D is uncertain. Germline CDR1 and CDR2: SGHTA and FQGNSA. The CDR3 contains 12 residues. The V and J ends lost 5 bases and 5 bases respectively, with 8 bases between them. The CDR3 loop reads CASSMPGDTQYF. The CDR3 DNA is TGTGCCAGCAGCATGCCCGGAGATACGCAGTATTTT.

The chain joins TRBV5-1 to TRBJ2-7; no firm D call. Per germline, CDR1 SGHRS and CDR2 YFSETQ. With 0 bases removed from V and 4 bases from J, the gap between germline ends came to 14 bases. The CDR3 runs to 15 residues. The CDR3: CASSLGTASPYEQYF. The CDR3 coding sequence is TGCGCCAGCAGCTTGGGAACGGCTAGTCCTTACGAGCAGTACTTC. Complete variable domain (other parts from reference TRBV5-1 and TRBJ2-7): KAGVTQTPRYLIKTRGQQVTLSCSPISGHRSVSWYQQTPGQGLQFLFEYFSETQRNKGNFPGRFSGRQFSNSRSEMNVSTLELGDSALYLCASSLGTASPYEQYFGPGTRLTVT.

The chain joins TRBV7-2 to TRBJ1-2, with 8 bases aligning to TRBD1. The germline V gene has CDR1 SGHTA and CDR2 FQGNSA. The junction had 3 bases not matched to a gene; V was cut back by 5 bases and J by 7 bases. This CDR3 is built from 12 residues. The CDR3: CASSPGGFGYTF. The DNA of the CDR3 is TGTGCCAGCAGCCCAGGGGGCTTTGGCTACACCTTC.

This clone was seen a handful of times. CDR3 in amino acids: CASSPLLDLASTDTQYF. As DNA, the CDR3 is TGTGCCAGCAGCCCCCTACTAGATTTGGCTAGCACAGATACGCAGTATTTT. The rearrangement joins TRBV7-9 to TRBJ2-3; D is possibly TRBD2 (5 bases). Trimming cost V 5 bases and J 0 bases, with 18 bases left between them. CDR3 length equals 17 residues. CDR1 is SEHNR, CDR2 FQNEAQ, per germline (reference sequence).

The J gene is TRBJ2-3, the V gene TRBV18; 10 nucleotides match TRBD2. The V gene's germline CDR1 is KGHSH and CDR2 LQKENI. J lost 1 base, V lost 4 bases, and 2 bases had no gene match. The CDR3 length is 15 residues. The CDR3 protein is CASSQSGGGTDTQYF. In nucleotides, the CDR3 is TGTGCCAGCTCACAAAGCGGGGGGGGCACAGATACGCAGTATTTT. The full variable domain, with the rest looked up from reference TRBV18 and TRBJ2-3, is NAGVMQNPRHLVRRRGQEARLRCSPMKGHSHVYWYRQLPEEGLKFMVYLQKENIIDESGMPKERFSAEFPKEGPSILRIQQVVRGDSAAYFCASSQSGGGTDTQYFGPGTRLTVL.

The DNA of the CDR3 is TGTGCCAGCAGATCCGGACAGGGAGGCTATGGCTACACCTTC. Encoded protein: CASRSGQGGYGYTF. This chain links TRBV6-6 with TRBJ1-2; TRBD1 agrees at 8 bases. Trimming removed 6 bases from V and 4 bases from J; junction bases left unmatched: 7. The V gene's germline CDR1 is MNHNY and CDR2 SVGAGI (reference sequence). This CDR3 comprises 14 residues.

The chain recombines TRBV18 with TRBJ2-1, with 11 bases fitting TRBD2. V shed 1 base, J shed 10 bases, and the junction held 6 bases outside the gene matches. Germline assignment: CDR1 KGHSH and CDR2 LQKENI. The CDR3 extends over 15 amino acids. The CDR3 nucleotides are TGTGCCAGCTCACCACGGACTAGCGGGTTGAGCGAGCAGTTCTTC. Translation: CASSPRTSGLSEQFF.

The chain combines TRBV5-4 with TRBJ1-1, with 7 bases matching TRBD1. J lost 2 bases, V lost 4 bases, and 17 bases had no gene match. The CDR3 covers 18 residues. Germline CDR1 is SGHNT and CDR2 is YYREEE (reference sequence). The CDR3 sequence is CASSHKRGGRGVNTEAFF. As DNA, the CDR3 is TGTGCCAGCAGCCACAAACGGGGGGGCAGGGGGGTAAACACTGAAGCTTTCTTT.

The chain uses TRBV13 and TRBJ2-2; D is unresolved. CDR1 and CDR2 from the germline V gene are PRHDT and FYEKMQ (reference sequence). V lost 5 bases to trimming and J lost 2 bases, with 6 bases between them. This CDR3 has 13 amino acids. CDR3 residues: CASSPRNTGELFF. CDR3 DNA: TGTGCCAGCAGCCCCCGTAACACCGGGGAGCTGTTTTTT.

V and J are TRBV2 and TRBJ2-7, with D possibly being TRBD2 (6 bases). Germline values: CDR1 SNHLY, CDR2 FYNNEI. Trimming stripped 10 bases from V and 0 bases from J, with 16 bases between. The CDR3 runs 14 residues. The CDR3 loop reads CATPRTNLSYEQYF. In DNA form, the CDR3 reads TGTGCCACGCCCCGGACTAACCTCTCCTACGAGCAGTACTTC.

The CDR3 sequence is CASSLGGVDTQYF. The CDR3 DNA sequence: TGCGCCAGCAGCTTGGGGGGGGTAGATACGCAGTATTTT. This chain links TRBV5-1 with TRBJ2-3; tentative D call: TRBD2 (6 bases). Germline CDR1 SGHRS, CDR2 YFSETQ. Trimming left V 0 bases short and J 5 bases short, with 7 bases between. The CDR3 has 13 residues.

This chain joins TRBV29-1 and TRBJ2-1, with D uncertain. Germline V gene data show CDR1 as SQVTM and CDR2 as ANQGSEA. The CDR3 is made up of 14 amino acids. The V end was cut by 6 bases, the J end by 0 bases, with 12 bases between. The chain's CDR3 is CSVVRSSSYNEQFF. CDR3 coding DNA: TGCAGCGTAGTACGGAGTAGCTCCTACAATGAGCAGTTCTTC.

The genes are TRBV15 and TRBJ2-3, with a tentative D call TRBD2 (6 bases). V dropped 1 base and J dropped 6 bases, with 17 bases sitting between them. This CDR3 spans 16 amino acids. Germline loops: CDR1 LNHNV, CDR2 YYDKDF (reference sequence). The DNA for the CDR3 is TGTGCCACCAGCAGAGCCCCTAGCGCCCGTGACGATACGCAGTATTTT. It specifies CATSRAPSARDDTQYF.

This chain joins TRBV5-6 and TRBJ1-1; TRBD1 matches at 9 bases. The CDR3 covers 16 residues. The ends lost 4 bases at V and 1 base at J; junction bases unmatched: 8. The germline V gene encodes CDR1 SGHDT and CDR2 YYEEEE. The CDR3 spells CASSAGTGMGNTEAFF. CDR3 nucleotide sequence: TGTGCCAGCAGCGCAGGGACAGGGATGGGGAACACTGAAGCTTTCTTT.

This clone appeared once. The chain carries TRBV29-1 and TRBJ2-2; D might be TRBD2 (6 bases). Trimming stripped 6 bases from V and 4 bases from J, with 18 bases between. The CDR3 loop spans 15 amino acids. Germline V gene lookup returns CDR1 SQVTM and CDR2 ANQGSEA. The CDR3 spells CSVGLAGPPTGELFF. CDR3 coding DNA: TGCAGCGTGGGACTGGCGGGCCCGCCCACCGGGGAGCTGTTTTTT.

This clone has more than one count but fewer than ten. This chain uses TRBV6-5 with TRBJ1-1; no clear D. Germline CDR1 reads MNHEY; CDR2 reads SVGAGI. Trimming shortened V by 7 bases and J by 4 bases, and 19 bases separated the two germline ends. The CDR3 contains 15 residues. The CDR3 is CASTSGVTTGTEAFF. The CDR3 DNA reads as TGTGCCAGCACCTCGGGAGTCACAACTGGCACTGAAGCTTTCTTT.